The 5 T cell receptor beta chains listed next were all sequenced from one sample in a study of T cell responses to AZD1222 COVID-19 vaccine. Method: immunoSEQ multiplex PCR; TCRdb's copy keeps in-frame clones and lacks some. The sample yields roughly 180,000 clones, roughly 92% seen once. The sequences come from peripheral blood, collected 28 days after the second AZD1222 dose. These TCRs come from an adult who received the AZD1222 COVID-19 vaccine.

This clone appeared once. The chain has TRBV10-2 and TRBJ2-2; 11 bases fit TRBD2. J was trimmed by 4 bases and V by 6 bases; bases with no gene match: 4. The germline gives CDR1 WSHSY, CDR2 SAAADI. This CDR3 has 15 amino acids. The CDR3 here is CASRVAGGPTGELFF. CDR3 coding DNA: TGCGCCAGCAGGGTAGCGGGAGGGCCCACCGGGGAGCTGTTTTTT.

V and J are TRBV23-1 and TRBJ1-3; D remains ambiguous. TRBV23-1 is labeled an ORF, and its function is uncertain. Trimming pared 6 bases from V and 4 bases from J, leaving 10 bases between. The CDR3 loop spans 13 amino acids. CDR3 loop: CASSLLGGNTIYF. The CDR3 DNA follows: TGCGCCAGCAGCCTCCTGGGGGGAAACACCATATATTTT.

This chain links TRBV4-3 with TRBJ1-3; no clear D. CDR1 LGHNA and CDR2 YSLEER come from the germline V gene. The CDR3 totals 14 residues. V lost 2 bases and J lost 8, with 13 bases in between. The CDR3 here is CASSQSRPAYTIYF. CDR3 nucleotide sequence: TGCGCCAGCAGCCAATCCCGACCGGCTTACACCATATATTTT.

This chain uses TRBV12-1 with TRBJ1-3. TRBV12-1 is a known pseudogene. The CDR3 is 15 residues long. Here the CDR3 reads CASSSGPRRGNTIYF. CDR3 DNA sequence: TGTGCCAGCAGCTCGGGCCCCAGGAGGGGAAACACCATATATTTT.

The chain has TRBV18 and TRBJ2-5; 13 bases match TRBD2. The germline gives CDR1 KGHSH, CDR2 LQKENI. This CDR3 contains 17 residues. J lost 7 bases, V lost 3 bases, and 11 bases had no gene match. The CDR3 DNA follows: TGTGCCAGCTCACCCCCGGGACTAGCGGGGTCAGCCGGGACCCAGTACTTC. Its translation: CASSPPGLAGSAGTQYF.